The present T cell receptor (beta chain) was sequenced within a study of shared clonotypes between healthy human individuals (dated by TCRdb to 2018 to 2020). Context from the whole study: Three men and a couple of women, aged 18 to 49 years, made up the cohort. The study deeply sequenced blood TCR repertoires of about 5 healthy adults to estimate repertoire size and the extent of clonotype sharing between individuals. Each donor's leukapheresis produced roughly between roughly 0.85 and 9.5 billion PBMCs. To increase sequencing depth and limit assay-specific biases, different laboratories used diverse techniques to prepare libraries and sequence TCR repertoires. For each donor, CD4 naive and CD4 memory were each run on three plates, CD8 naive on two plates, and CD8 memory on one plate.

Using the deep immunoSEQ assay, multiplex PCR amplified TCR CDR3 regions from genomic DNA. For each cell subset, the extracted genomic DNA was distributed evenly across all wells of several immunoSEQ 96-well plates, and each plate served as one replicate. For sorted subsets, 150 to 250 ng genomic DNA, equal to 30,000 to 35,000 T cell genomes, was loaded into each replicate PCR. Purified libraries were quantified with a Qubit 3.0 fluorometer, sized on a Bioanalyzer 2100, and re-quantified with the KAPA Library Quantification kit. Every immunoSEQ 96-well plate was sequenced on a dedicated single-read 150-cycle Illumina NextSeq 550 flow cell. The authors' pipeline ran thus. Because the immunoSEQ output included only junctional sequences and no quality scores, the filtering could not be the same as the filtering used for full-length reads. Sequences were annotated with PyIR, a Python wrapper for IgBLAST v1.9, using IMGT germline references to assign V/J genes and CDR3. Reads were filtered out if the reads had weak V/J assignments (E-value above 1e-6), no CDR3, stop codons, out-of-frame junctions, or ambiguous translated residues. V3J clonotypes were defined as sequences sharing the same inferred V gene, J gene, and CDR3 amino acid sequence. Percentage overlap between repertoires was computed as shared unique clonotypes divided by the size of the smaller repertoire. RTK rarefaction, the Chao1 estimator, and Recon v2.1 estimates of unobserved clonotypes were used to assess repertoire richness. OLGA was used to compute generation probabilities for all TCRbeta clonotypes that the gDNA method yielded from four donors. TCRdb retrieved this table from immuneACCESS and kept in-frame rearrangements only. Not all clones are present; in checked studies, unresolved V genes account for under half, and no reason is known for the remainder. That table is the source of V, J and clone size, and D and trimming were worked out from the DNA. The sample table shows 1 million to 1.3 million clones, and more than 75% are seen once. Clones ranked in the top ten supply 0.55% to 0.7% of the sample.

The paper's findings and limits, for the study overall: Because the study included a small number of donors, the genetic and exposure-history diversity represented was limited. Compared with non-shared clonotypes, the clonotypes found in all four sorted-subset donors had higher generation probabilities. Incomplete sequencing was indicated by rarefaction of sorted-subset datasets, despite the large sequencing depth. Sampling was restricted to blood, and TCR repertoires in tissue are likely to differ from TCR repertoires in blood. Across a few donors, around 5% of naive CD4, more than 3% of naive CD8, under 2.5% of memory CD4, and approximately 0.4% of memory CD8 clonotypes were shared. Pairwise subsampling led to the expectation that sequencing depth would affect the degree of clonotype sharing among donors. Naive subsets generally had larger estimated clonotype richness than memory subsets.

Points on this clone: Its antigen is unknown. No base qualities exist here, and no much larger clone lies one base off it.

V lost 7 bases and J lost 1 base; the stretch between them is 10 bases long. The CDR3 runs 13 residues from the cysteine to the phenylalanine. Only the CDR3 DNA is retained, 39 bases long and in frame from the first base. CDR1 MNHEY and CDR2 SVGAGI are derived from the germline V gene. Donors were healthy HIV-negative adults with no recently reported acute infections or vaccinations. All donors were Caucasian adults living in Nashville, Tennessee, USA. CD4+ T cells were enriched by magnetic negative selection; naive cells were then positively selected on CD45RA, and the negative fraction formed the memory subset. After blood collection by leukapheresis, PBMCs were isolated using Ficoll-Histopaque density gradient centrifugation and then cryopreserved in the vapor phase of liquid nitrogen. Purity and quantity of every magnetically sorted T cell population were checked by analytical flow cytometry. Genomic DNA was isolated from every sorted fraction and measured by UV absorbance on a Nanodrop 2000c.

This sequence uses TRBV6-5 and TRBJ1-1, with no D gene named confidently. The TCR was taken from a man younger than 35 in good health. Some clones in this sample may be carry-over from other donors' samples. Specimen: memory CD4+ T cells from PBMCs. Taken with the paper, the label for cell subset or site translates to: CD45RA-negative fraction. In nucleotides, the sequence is TGTGCCAGCATGGTCCCAGGGAACACTGAAGCTTTCTTT. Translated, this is CASMVPGNTEAFF.